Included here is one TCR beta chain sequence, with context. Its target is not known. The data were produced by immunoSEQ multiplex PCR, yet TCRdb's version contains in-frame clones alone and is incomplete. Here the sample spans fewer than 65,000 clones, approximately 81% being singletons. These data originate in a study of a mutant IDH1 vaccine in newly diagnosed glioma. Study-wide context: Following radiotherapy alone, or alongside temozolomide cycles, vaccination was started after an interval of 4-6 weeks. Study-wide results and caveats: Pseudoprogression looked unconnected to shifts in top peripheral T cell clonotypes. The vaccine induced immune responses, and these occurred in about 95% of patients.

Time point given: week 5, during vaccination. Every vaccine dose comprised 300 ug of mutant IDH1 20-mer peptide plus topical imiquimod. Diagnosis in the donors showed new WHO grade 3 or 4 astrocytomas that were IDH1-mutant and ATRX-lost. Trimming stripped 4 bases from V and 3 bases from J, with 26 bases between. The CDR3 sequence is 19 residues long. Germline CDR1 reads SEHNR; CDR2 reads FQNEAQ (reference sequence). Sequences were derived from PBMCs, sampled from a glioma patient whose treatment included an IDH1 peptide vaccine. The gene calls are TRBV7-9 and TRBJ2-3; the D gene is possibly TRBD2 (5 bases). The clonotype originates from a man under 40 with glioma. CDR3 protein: CASSSTFLGVRRSTDTQYF. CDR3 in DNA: TGTGCCAGCAGCTCGACCTTTTTGGGCGTACGGAGGTCGACAGATACGCAGTATTTT.